One and the same sample provided the 13 T cell receptor beta chains below, sequenced in a study of CD8+ T cells in alopecia areata. Following extraction, RNA underwent reverse transcription to cDNA, which served as the sequencing template. TCRdb's copy holds only in-frame clones and misses some; the assay was immunoSEQ multiplex PCR. Found here are roughly 190,000 clones, more than 55% of them singletons; the top ten hold approximately 0.7%. The treatment was: oral pan-JAK inhibitor, 5-10 mg twice daily. The input for sequencing was CD4+ T cells sorted from blood, taken at week 4, from a patient treated with tofacitinib. The receptors shown here come from a human donor with alopecia areata.

The chain carries TRBV7-9 and TRBJ2-1; 8 positions agree with TRBD1. The CDR3 is 13 amino acids. J gave up 9 bases and V 2 bases, and 3 bases lay outside the gene matches. Germline V lookup: CDR1 SEHNR, CDR2 FQNEAQ (reference sequence). Written as DNA, the CDR3 is TGTGCCAGCAGCTTACAGGGGGCGGTTGAGCAGTTCTTC. Translated, it gives CASSLQGAVEQFF.

The rearrangement uses TRBV28 and TRBJ1-2, with 9 nucleotides matching TRBD1. CDR1 is MDHEN, CDR2 SYDVKM, per germline. V shed 5 bases, J shed 5 bases, and the junction held 12 bases outside the gene matches. The CDR3 is 16 amino acids. The CDR3 DNA is TGTGCCAGCAGTCCGATGACGGGACAGGGTTTTTATGGCTACACCTTC. The encoded protein is CASSPMTGQGFYGYTF.

As DNA, the CDR3 is TGTGCCAGCACTGGGGGGGTTTATCAGCCCCAGCATTTT. Translating it yields CASTGGVYQPQHF. The chain uses TRBV6-5 and TRBJ1-5, with a weak D call TRBD1 (5 bases). The V gene lost 7 bases and the J gene lost 5 bases, with 12 bases spanning the gap. Germline V gene lookup returns CDR1 MNHEY and CDR2 SVGAGI. CDR3 length equals 13 residues.

The V call is TRBV27, the J call TRBJ2-5, with D perhaps given as TRBD1 or TRBD2 (5 bases each). The germline gives CDR1 MNHEY, CDR2 SMNVEV (reference sequence). The CDR3 contains 13 residues. Between the trimmed V and J ends, which lost 6 bases and 2 bases, there was a span of 10 bases. CDR3 sequence (DNA): TGTGCCAGCAGCCGGGACGTTCAAGAGACCCAGTACTTC. Its protein product is CASSRDVQETQYF.

This chain uses TRBV19 with TRBJ1-1; the D is unclear. The CDR3 is 13 amino acids. Germline CDR1 LNHDA, CDR2 SQIVND (reference sequence). V gave up 5 bases and J gave up 1 base, with 8 bases separating them. CDR3 residues: CASSVMGNTEAFF. The DNA for the CDR3 is TGTGCCAGTAGTGTGATGGGGAACACTGAAGCTTTCTTT.

This clone was observed a single time. This chain uses TRBV25-1 with TRBJ1-1; D might be TRBD1 (5 bases). Trimming cost V 5 bases and J 4 bases, with 11 bases left between them. The germline V gene has CDR1 MGHDK and CDR2 SYGVNS. The CDR3 has 13 amino acids. The CDR3 is CASSTGGRTEAFF. The CDR3 nucleotides are TGTGCCAGCAGTACGGGGGGACGCACTGAAGCTTTCTTT.

The chain employs TRBV30 and TRBJ1-2; D gene uncertain. V lost 2 bases, J lost 2 bases, and 6 bases lay in between. CDR1 GTSNPN and CDR2 SVGIG come from the germline V gene (reference sequence). The CDR3 loop spans 12 amino acids. The CDR3 reads CAWSKENYGYTF. DNA of the CDR3: TGTGCCTGGAGTAAAGAGAACTATGGCTACACCTTC. The whole variable domain, filled in from reference TRBV30 and TRBJ1-2, reads SQTIHQWPATLVQPVGSPLSLECTVEGTSNPNLYWYRQAAGRGLQLLFYSVGIGQISSEVPQNLSASRPQDRQFILSSKKLLLSDSGFYLCAWSKENYGYTFGSGTRLTVV.

The CDR3 region is CSVEVASGAAQYF. In DNA form, the CDR3 reads TGCAGCGTTGAGGTAGCTAGCGGAGCAGCGCAGTACTTC. The V call is TRBV29-1, the J call TRBJ2-7, with 7 positions matching TRBD2. Losses at the gene ends were 3 bases for V and 9 bases for J; bases not matched to a gene: 11. The germline CDR1 and CDR2 sequences are SQVTM and ANQGSEA. The CDR3 is made up of 13 amino acids.

The chain carries TRBV6-5 and TRBJ2-2; perhaps TRBD1 as D (5 bases). Trimming shortened V by 7 bases and J by 4 bases, and 13 bases separated the two germline ends. This CDR3 has 14 amino acids. Germline V lookup: CDR1 MNHEY, CDR2 SVGAGI. The CDR3: CASISRGRTGELFF. CDR3 nucleotides: TGTGCCAGCATATCTAGGGGCCGCACCGGGGAGCTGTTTTTT.

The chain links TRBV6-6 to TRBJ1-1, with D perhaps matching TRBD1 (5 bases). CDR3 length: 15 residues. CDR1 is MNHNY, CDR2 SVGAGI, per germline (reference sequence). Trimming took off 4 bases at V and 6 bases at J, with 18 bases between the two ends. The CDR3 loop reads CASSFLGHGASEAFF. CDR3 sequence (DNA): TGTGCCAGCAGTTTCTTGGGCCACGGGGCCTCTGAAGCTTTCTTT.

The table lists this clone with a few counts. This CDR3 is CAWNVGQGREQFF. Written as DNA, the CDR3 is TGTGCCTGGAACGTGGGACAGGGCCGTGAGCAGTTCTTC. The rearrangement uses TRBV30 and TRBJ2-1; TRBD1 agrees at 9 bases. The junction had 7 bases not matched to a gene; V was cut back by 4 bases and J by 9 bases. This CDR3 comprises 13 residues. The V gene's germline CDR1 is GTSNPN and CDR2 SVGIG (reference sequence).

This clone was observed a few times. The chain joins TRBV29-1 to TRBJ2-1, with 12 positions matching TRBD2. The CDR3 totals 17 residues. J was trimmed by 4 bases and V by 8 bases; bases with no gene match: 15. In germline, CDR1 is SQVTM, CDR2 ANQGSEA. The CDR3 DNA is TGCAGCTGTTACCGGACTAGCGGGATAAGGCGGTACAATGAGCAGTTCTTC. It is translated as CSCYRTSGIRRYNEQFF.

This sequence joins TRBV30 and TRBJ1-1; D is uncertain. The CDR3 is 17 amino acids. Germline lookup yields CDR1 GTSNPN and CDR2 SVGIG (reference sequence). V was pared by 3 bases and J by 3 bases, with 23 bases between. The CDR3 spells CAWRVFMAGPMDTEAFF. The CDR3 DNA follows: TGTGCCTGGAGGGTTTTTATGGCAGGCCCGATGGACACTGAAGCTTTCTTT.